This T cell receptor (beta chain) was sequenced in a study of shared clonotypes between healthy human individuals. Only Caucasian adults living in Nashville, Tennessee served as donors. The CD4+ fraction was divided into a CD45RA+ naive subset and a CD45RA-negative memory subset. Here immunoSEQ multiplex PCR was the method, and the copy in TCRdb shows in-frame clones only, minus some. The sample has 2 million to 2.5 million clones, approximately 96% seen once. About this clone: Its target is unknown.

Trimming left V 5 bases short and J 1 base short, with 15 bases between. Germline CDR1 is LNHDA and CDR2 is SQIVND (reference sequence). The CDR3 consists of 15 residues. Whole-study findings and limits: The sharing of 4.5% to 5% of naive CD4 clonotypes was seen across a handful of donors. The study found lower generation probabilities in non-shared clonotypes than in those shared by all four donors.

The J gene is TRBJ2-7, the V gene TRBV19; possibly TRBD2 for D (5 bases). This clonotype was sampled from a young man in good health. The material sequenced was naive CD4+ T cells sorted from blood. Subset of the sample: CD45RA+ positively selected. CDR3 nucleotide sequence: TGTGCCAGTAGTCCCCAGCCCCGGGGATCCTACGAGCAGTACTTC. Its protein is CASSPQPRGSYEQYF.